Listed below are T cell receptor beta chains from one sample, sequenced in a study of blood T cell repertoires in COVID-19. Some clones are missing from TCRdb's copy, which holds only in-frame ones; the method was immunoSEQ multiplex PCR. The sample records roughly 42,000 clones, approximately 94% being singletons. The sequenced sample was peripheral blood. The receptors here all came from a man aged 45-65 years with COVID-19, enrolled during active disease. CDR3s include the opening cysteine and the closing phenylalanine or tryptophan. A D gene is named only where the DNA matches it firmly. Size values are once, few and many counts, or a class for expanded clones, and some rows have none.

TGCGCCAGCAGCTTGGACCCTAGCGGGGTCGGGACCCAGTACTTC | CASSLDPSGVGTQYF | TRBD2 | . | TRBJ2-5 | TRBV5-1
TGTGCCAGCAGCCTTAAGACAGGGGGGGAGACCCAGTACTTC | CASSLKTGGETQYF | TRBD1 | . | TRBJ2-5 | TRBV5-4
TGTGCCAGCAGCACATACAGGGGGCGAGGTAACACTGAAGCTTTCTTT | CASSTYRGRGNTEAFF | TRBD1 | once | TRBJ1-1 | TRBV7-9
TGTGCCAGTAGTATACAGGGGAGATACTCCTACAATGAGCAGTTCTTC | CASSIQGRYSYNEQFF | . | . | TRBJ2-1 | TRBV19
TGTGCCAGCAGCGTCGAGGGAGGGACTGAAGCTTTCTTT | CASSVEGGTEAFF | . | . | TRBJ1-1 | TRBV9
TGTGCCAGTAGTGACAGATACGAGCAGTACTTC | CASSDRYEQYF | . | . | TRBJ2-7 | TRBV19
TGCAGCGTTGATCGACCGGGGGAGGGGGTCGAGCAGTACTTC | CSVDRPGEGVEQYF | . | once | TRBJ2-7 | TRBV29-1
TGTGCCAGCAGCCCCGGGACAGCTACTATCTCTCATGGCTACACCTTC | CASSPGTATISHGYTF | TRBD1 | . | TRBJ1-2 | TRBV14
TGTGCCAGCTCACCAATACAAGCAGGGAACACAGATACGCAGTATTTT | CASSPIQAGNTDTQYF | . | once | TRBJ2-3 | TRBV18
TGTGCCAGCACAAACAGGGGGCAAAGTGAAGCTTTCTTT | CASTNRGQSEAFF | TRBD1 | . | TRBJ1-1 | TRBV2
TGTGCCAGCAGCTTCCCGGGACTTACCATAAATGAGCAGTTCTTC | CASSFPGLTINEQFF | . | . | TRBJ2-1 | TRBV7-9
TGTGCCAGCAACCCCCGCCTAACGTTCCCCCGCAACACCGGGGAGCTGTTTTTT | CASNPRLTFPRNTGELFF | . | . | TRBJ2-2 | TRBV5-5
TGCGCCAGCAGCTTGGCTCTAGCGGGAGGCAACGAGCAGTACTTC | CASSLALAGGNEQYF | TRBD2 | . | TRBJ2-7 | TRBV5-1
TGTGCCAGCAGTTTGGGCCTCTACGAGCAGTACTTC | CASSLGLYEQYF | . | . | TRBJ2-7 | TRBV12-3/TRBV12-4
TGTGCCTGGGGGCGGACAGGTCCCTCTACCTTC | CAWGRTGPSTF | TRBD1 | . | TRBJ1-2 | TRBV30
TGTGCCAGCAGTGAAGGGCGGCAGGGAGAGACCCAGTACTTC | CASSEGRQGETQYF | . | . | TRBJ2-5 | TRBV2
TGTGCCAGCAGTTTAGGGGGGATAAGAGGAAACACCATATATTTT | CASSLGGIRGNTIYF | . | . | TRBJ1-3 | TRBV28
TGTGCCAGTCATAGCGGGGAAAGCTCCTACGAGCAGTACTTC | CASHSGESSYEQYF | TRBD2 | . | TRBJ2-7 | TRBV2
TGTGCCAGTAGTAAAAAGGGACAAAACTATGGCTACACCTTC | CASSKKGQNYGYTF | . | . | TRBJ1-2 | TRBV19
TGTGCCAGCAGCCAACAGGGATCTAGCTACGAGCAGTACTTC | CASSQQGSSYEQYF | . | . | TRBJ2-7 | TRBV3-1/TRBV3-2
TGTGCCAGCAGCTTAGCGACAGGGAATGAAAAACTGTTTTTT | CASSLATGNEKLFF | TRBD1 | . | TRBJ1-4 | TRBV7-2
TGTGCCAGCAGCTCGGGACTAGCGGGAGTCAGTGAGCAGTTCTTC | CASSSGLAGVSEQFF | TRBD2 | . | TRBJ2-1 | TRBV5-8
TGTGCCAGCAGTTCGCCCTTAGCGGGAGGCCCCCCCTCCTACAATGAGCAGTTCTTC | CASSSPLAGGPPSYNEQFF | TRBD2 | . | TRBJ2-1 | TRBV27
TGTGCCAGCAGCTACCAGCGGGAGACCCAGTACTTC | CASSYQRETQYF | . | . | TRBJ2-5 | TRBV2
TGTGCCAGCAGCTACGGACATATCTACGAGCAGTACTTC | CASSYGHIYEQYF | . | . | TRBJ2-7 | TRBV7-8
TGTGCCAGCAGTTCCGGGAACACTGAAGCTTTCTTT | CASSSGNTEAFF | . | . | TRBJ1-1 | TRBV28